This T cell receptor (beta chain) was identified during a study of tissue T cells after allogeneic stem cell transplantation. Study summary: Graft-versus-host disease patients received grafts, several unmodified and three CD34-selected to deplete T cells. Notes on the study in general: Only a limited share of tissue TCRs appeared in blood or spleen.

Germline lookup yields CDR1 SEHNR and CDR2 FQNEAQ (reference sequence). The CDR3 is made up of 14 amino acids. V was pared by 5 bases and J by 0 bases, with 8 bases between. The protocol was immunoSEQ multiplex PCR, while the TCRdb copy is restricted to in-frame clones and leaves out a portion. The sample has some 43,000 clones; 80% to 95% are singletons. This clone was counted only a few times. Its cognate antigen is unknown. The chain uses TRBV7-9 and TRBJ1-5, with D unresolved. The receptor was isolated from a woman aged 40-70 years who later had graft-versus-host disease after an allogeneic stem cell transplant. This specimen was blood, taken before transplantation. CDR3 sequence (DNA): TGTGCCAGCAGCCAAGGGATTAGCAATCAGCCCCAGCATTTT. It yields the protein CASSQGISNQPQHF.